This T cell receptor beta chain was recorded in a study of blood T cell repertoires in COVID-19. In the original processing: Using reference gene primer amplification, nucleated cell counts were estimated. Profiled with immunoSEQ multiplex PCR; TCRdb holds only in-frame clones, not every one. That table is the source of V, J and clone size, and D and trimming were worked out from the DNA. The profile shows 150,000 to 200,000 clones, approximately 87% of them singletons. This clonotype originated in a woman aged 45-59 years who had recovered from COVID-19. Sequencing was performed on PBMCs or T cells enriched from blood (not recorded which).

CDR3 DNA sequence: TGTGCCAGCAGTTCGACAGGGCGGGGCAATAGCAATCAGCCCCAGCATTTT. It translates to CASSSTGRGNSNQPQHF. J is TRBJ1-5 and V is TRBV27; the match to TRBD1 covers 7 bases. V was pared by 4 bases and J by 0 bases, with 9 bases of the junction left unmatched. This CDR3 comprises 17 residues. CDR1 and CDR2 from the germline V gene are MNHEY and SMNVEV (reference sequence).